This paragraph covers one TCR beta chain sequence. Its antigen is undetermined. Being one base from a much bigger clone, this may be a read error. This specimen comes from a study of molecular identifiers for immune sequencing clone quantification. TCRdb re-analysed the PCR reads in MiXCR, keeping a single row per CDR3 protein. The sample includes roughly 300,000 distinct CDR3 sequences, about 22% seen only once; the top ten take about 0.73%. Study-wide points: Clones exceeding 20 RNA copies carried over 99% of effector molecules but under 1% of naive-cell molecules.

CDR3 size: 14 residues. Trimming cost V 1 base and J 6 bases, with 13 bases left between them. Germline loops: CDR1 SEHNR, CDR2 FQNEAQ (reference sequence). The source material was naive CD8+ T cells from blood, with Jurkat cell RNA spiked in. The subset: FACS-sorted CD8+CD4-CCR7+CD45RA+ naive T cells. This chain connects TRBV7-9 to TRBJ2-7; D is uncertain. The TCR originated in a human donor in good health. Some libraries in this study had Jurkat cell RNA spiked in. The CDR3 region is CASSLGAVLCEQYF. The DNA of the CDR3 is TGTGCCAGCAGCTTAGGGGCGGTGCTCTGCGAGCAGTACTTC. The full variable domain, with the rest looked up from reference TRBV7-9 and TRBJ2-7, is DTGVSQNPRHKITKRGQNVTFRCDPISEHNRLYWYRQTLGQGPEFLTYFQNEAQLEKSRLLSDRFSAERPKGSFSTLEIQRTEQGDSAMYLCASSLGAVLCEQYFGPGTRLTVT.